This record looks at one T cell receptor (beta chain) sequence and its context. J lost 0 bases, V lost 6 bases, and 9 bases had no gene match. The CDR3 consists of 17 residues. From germline, CDR1 is SGHRS and CDR2 YFSETQ. Original data processing: For nucleated cells, counts were estimated from reference gene primer amplification. The method was immunoSEQ multiplex PCR; TCRdb's version includes in-frame clones alone and lacks a portion of them. V, J and clone size were drawn from that table, and D and trimming were deduced from the DNA. The sample lists more than 200,000 clones, about nine tenths occurring once. This entry is derived from a study of blood T cell repertoires in COVID-19.

This clonotype was sampled from a woman aged 55-69 years with acute or convalescent COVID-19. The sequencing input was peripheral blood. This chain links TRBV5-1 with TRBJ2-3; 11 bases agree with TRBD2. In DNA form, the CDR3 reads TGCGCCAGCAATGTTCTGGCTAGCGGGGGGAGCACAGATACGCAGTATTTT. Amino acid sequence: CASNVLASGGSTDTQYF.